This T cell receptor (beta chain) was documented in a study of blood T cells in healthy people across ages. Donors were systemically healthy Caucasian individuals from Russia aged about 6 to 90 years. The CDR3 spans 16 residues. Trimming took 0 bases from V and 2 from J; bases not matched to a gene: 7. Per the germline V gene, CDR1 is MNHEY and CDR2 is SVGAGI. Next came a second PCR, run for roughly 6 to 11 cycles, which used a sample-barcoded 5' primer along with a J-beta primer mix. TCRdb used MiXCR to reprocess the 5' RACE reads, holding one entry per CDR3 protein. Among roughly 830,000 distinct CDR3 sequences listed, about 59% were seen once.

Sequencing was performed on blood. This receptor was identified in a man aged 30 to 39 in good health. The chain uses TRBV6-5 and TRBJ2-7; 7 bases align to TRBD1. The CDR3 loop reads CASSYSPVQGTYEQYF. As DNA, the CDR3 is TGTGCCAGCAGTTACTCGCCTGTACAGGGGACCTACGAGCAGTACTTC.